This T cell receptor (beta chain) derives from a study of blood T cell repertoires in COVID-19. The assay was immunoSEQ multiplex PCR, and TCRdb's table has in-frame clones only and misses some. The sample consists of approximately 140,000 clones, roughly 90% of them appearing once. After removal of 7 bases from V and 4 bases from J, the junction contained 3 bases not matched to a gene. Germline CDR1 is SQVTM and CDR2 is ANQGSEA. The CDR3 is made up of 12 amino acids. The chain links TRBV29-1 to TRBJ1-3; TRBD1 matches 8 bases. The receptor was isolated from a woman aged 60-75 years with active or convalescent COVID-19. The sample comprised peripheral blood. CDR3 in amino acids: CSGRTGGNTIYF. The CDR3 DNA sequence: TGCAGCGGGCGGACAGGGGGAAACACCATATATTTT. The full variable domain, completed using reference TRBV29-1 and TRBJ1-3, is SAVISQKPSRDICQRGTSLTIQCQVDSQVTMMFWYRQQPGQSLTLIATANQGSEATYESGFVIDKFPISRPNLTFSTLTVSNMSPEDSSIYLCSGRTGGNTIYFGEGSWLTVV.